This T cell receptor beta chain is from a study of T cells after posttransplantation cyclophosphamide. Data came from immunoSEQ multiplex PCR; TCRdb stores just in-frame clones and leaves some out. The sample holds about 30,000 clones, and no clone turns up only once. Germline CDR1 KGHSH, CDR2 LQKENI. The CDR3 sequence is 16 residues long. The trim removed 3 bases at V and 9 bases at J, leaving 9 bases unmatched. Study-level findings and limits: TRB overlap between skin or GI tissue T cells and blood was limited.

There are many counts of this clone. Its antigen is not identified. The chain links TRBV18 to TRBJ2-1, with 12 nucleotides matching TRBD1. The source is a woman in her twenties or thirties in good health and a related stem cell transplant donor. Sequenced material: PBMCs. CDR3 in DNA: TGTGCCAGCTCACCCCCGTCGGGACAGGGGGCTGTTGAGCAGTTCTTC. This translates into CASSPPSGQGAVEQFF.